These T cell receptor beta chains were read from a single sample in a study of radiotherapy plus CTLA-4 blockade in lung cancer. This table comes from immunoSEQ multiplex PCR, and its TCRdb copy is limited to in-frame clones, with some not included. Of around 70,000 clones in the sample, 65% to 85% are singletons; the top ten hold roughly 15%. This material consisted of peripheral blood, taken from a patient treated with radiotherapy plus ipilimumab. Receptor source: a human donor with non-small cell lung cancer whose response to radiotherapy plus ipilimumab could not be evaluated. Some clones in this sample may be carry-over from other donors' samples. The conserved cysteine and the conserved F or W are not part of the CDR3 here. Fields, in order: CDR3 length, V gene, J gene, CDR3 protein.

length: 12
V: TRBV25-1
J: TRBJ1-2
CDR3: ASSPEGGTRGYT

length: 11
V: TRBV4-2
J: TRBJ1-2
CDR3: ASSQGGNYGYT

length: 13
V: TRBV6-5
J: TRBJ2-1
CDR3: ASSGGVSSYNEQF

length: 12
V: TRBV5-1
J: TRBJ1-2
CDR3: ASSLEQGVPGYT

length: 10
V: TRBV11-2
J: TRBJ1-2
CDR3: ASSFAAGGYT

length: 14
V: TRBV5-1
J: TRBJ1-3
CDR3: ASSLWTGPSGNTIY

length: 15
V: TRBV4-1
J: TRBJ2-5
CDR3: ASSPLGRGIVGETQY

length: 9
V: TRBV20-1
J: TRBJ2-5
CDR3: SAWTQETQY

length: 13
V: TRBV2
J: TRBJ1-1
CDR3: ASSELTKMNTEAF

length: 14
V: TRBV5-1
J: TRBJ2-1
CDR3: ASRSGLQISASEQF

length: 12
V: TRBV7-2
J: TRBJ2-5
CDR3: ASKPDRFQETQY

length: 16
V: TRBV5-1
J: TRBJ2-3
CDR3: ASNTGTVASAGTDTQY

length: 12
V: TRBV4-3
J: TRBJ2-7
CDR3: ASSLDAGPYEQY

length: 15
V: TRBV7-8
J: TRBJ1-3
CDR3: ASSLAGTGDSGNTIY

length: 12
V: TRBV13
J: TRBJ2-5
CDR3: ASSSDREQETQY

length: 12
V: TRBV30
J: TRBJ1-5
CDR3: AWSANREGQPQH

length: 11
V: TRBV19
J: TRBJ1-1
CDR3: ASSPAEQTEAF

length: 13
V: TRBV7-2
J: TRBJ2-7
CDR3: ASSLRSGVAYEQY

length: 14
V: TRBV2
J: TRBJ2-7
CDR3: ASSPTGTPSSYEQY

length: 14
V: TRBV7-3
J: TRBJ2-5
CDR3: ASSLGLAGPEGTQY

length: 12
V: TRBV11-3
J: TRBJ1-1
CDR3: ASSSAGENTEAF

length: 12
V: TRBV28
J: TRBJ1-6
CDR3: ASSLRVGNSPLH

length: 10
V: TRBV7-2
J: TRBJ1-2
CDR3: ASSSKLGGYT

length: 13
V: TRBV19
J: TRBJ2-1
CDR3: ASSIAAGGLNEQF

length: 13
V: TRBV18
J: TRBJ2-7
CDR3: ASSPRGNREGEQY

length: 12
V: TRBV6-5
J: TRBJ1-2
CDR3: ASSYYRGRYGYT

length: 13
V: TRBV4-1
J: TRBJ1-5
CDR3: ASSQDPGQVYPQH

length: 13
V: TRBV2
J: TRBJ2-7
CDR3: ASSYGTGVAYEQY

length: 11
V: TRBV27
J: TRBJ1-5
CDR3: ASSLSRSRPQH

length: 14
V: TRBV9
J: TRBJ1-1
CDR3: ASSPNSGGRNTEAF

length: 15
V: TRBV28
J: TRBJ1-5
CDR3: ASSRSTGIPIAGPQH

length: 11
V: TRBV5-4
J: TRBJ2-5
CDR3: ASSRGRLETQY

length: 10
V: TRBV7-3
J: TRBJ2-3
CDR3: ASSSLAGTQY

length: 13
V: TRBV27
J: TRBJ1-2
CDR3: ASSSYTQGREGYT

length: 12
V: TRBV5-6
J: TRBJ1-1
CDR3: ASSLGQGRTEAF

length: 12
V: TRBV7-6
J: TRBJ2-1
CDR3: ASSFSDSYNEQF

length: 11
V: TRBV5-8
J: TRBJ1-1
CDR3: ASSVSGGTEAF

length: 11
V: TRBV7-3
J: TRBJ1-2
CDR3: ASNFGQGAGYT

length: 14
V: TRBV7-3
J: TRBJ2-1
CDR3: ASSLIRSGGANEQF

length: 11
V: TRBV27
J: TRBJ1-6
CDR3: ASSSPGGSPLH

length: 13
V: TRBV5-6
J: TRBJ2-3
CDR3: ASSGDWISTDTQY

length: 14
V: TRBV10-3
J: TRBJ1-2
CDR3: AISESRQAVGYGYT

length: 11
V: TRBV5-4
J: TRBJ2-5
CDR3: ASSLRGQETQY

length: 14
V: TRBV4-2
J: TRBJ1-5
CDR3: ASSRYEGGAGQPQH

length: 8
V: TRBV29-1
J: TRBJ2-5
CDR3: SVERETQY

length: 13
V: TRBV5-4
J: TRBJ1-1
CDR3: ASSPPQGWDTEAF

length: 13
V: TRBV7-2
J: TRBJ2-7
CDR3: ASSLAWTSSYEQY

length: 13
V: TRBV5-1
J: TRBJ1-6
CDR3: ASSLEGGGNSPLH

length: 12
V: TRBV7-2
J: TRBJ1-4
CDR3: ASSSVLVNEKLF

length: 14
V: TRBV6-6
J: TRBJ2-1
CDR3: ASSYLTSSSYNEQF

length: 14
V: TRBV5-7
J: TRBJ1-5
CDR3: ASSFLTGQIHQPQH